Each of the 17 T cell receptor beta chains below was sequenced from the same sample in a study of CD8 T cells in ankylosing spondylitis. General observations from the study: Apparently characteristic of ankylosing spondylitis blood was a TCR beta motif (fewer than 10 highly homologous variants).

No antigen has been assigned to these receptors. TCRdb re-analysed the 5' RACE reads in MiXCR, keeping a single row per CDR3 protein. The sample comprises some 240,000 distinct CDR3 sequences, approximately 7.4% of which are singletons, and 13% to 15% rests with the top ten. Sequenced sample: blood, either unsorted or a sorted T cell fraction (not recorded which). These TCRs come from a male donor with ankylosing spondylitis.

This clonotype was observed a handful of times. This CDR3 is CASSSLAGQYEQYF. For the CDR3, the DNA is TGTGCCAGCAGTTCCTTAGCGGGGCAGTACGAGCAGTACTTC. V and J are TRBV27 and TRBJ2-7, with TRBD2 identical over 8 bases. There are 14 residues in the CDR3. Losses at the gene ends were 4 bases for V and 4 bases for J; bases not matched to a gene: 6. Germline V gene lookup returns CDR1 MNHEY and CDR2 SMNVEV (reference sequence).

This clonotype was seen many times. The DNA for the CDR3 is TGTGCCAGCAGACTAGCGGGAGACGAGCAGTACTTC. It yields the protein CASRLAGDEQYF. This rearrangement joins TRBV7-9 to TRBJ2-7, with 11 bases lining up with TRBD2. The length of the CDR3 is 12 residues. From germline, CDR1 is SEHNR and CDR2 FQNEAQ (reference sequence). J was trimmed by 5 bases and V by 6 bases; bases with no gene match: 0.

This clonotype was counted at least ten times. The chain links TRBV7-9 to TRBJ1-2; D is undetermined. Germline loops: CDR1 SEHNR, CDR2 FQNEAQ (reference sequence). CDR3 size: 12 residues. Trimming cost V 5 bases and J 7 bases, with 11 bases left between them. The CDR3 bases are TGTGCCAGCAGCGGAGATGAGGTTGGCTACACCTTC. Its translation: CASSGDEVGYTF.

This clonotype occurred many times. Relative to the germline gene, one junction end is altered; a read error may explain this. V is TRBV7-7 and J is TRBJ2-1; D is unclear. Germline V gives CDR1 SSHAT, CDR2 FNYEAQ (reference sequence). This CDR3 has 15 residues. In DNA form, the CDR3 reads TGTGCTAGCAGCTTAGGGCTAGATGCCTACAATGAGCAGTTCTTC. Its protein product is CASSLGLDAYNEQFF.

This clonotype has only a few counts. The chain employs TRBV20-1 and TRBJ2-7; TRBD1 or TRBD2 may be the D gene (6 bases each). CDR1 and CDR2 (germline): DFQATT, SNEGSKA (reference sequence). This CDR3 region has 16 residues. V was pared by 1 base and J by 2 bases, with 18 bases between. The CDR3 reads CSARVIGGGNPYEQYF. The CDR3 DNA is TGCAGTGCTAGAGTGATAGGAGGGGGGAATCCCTACGAGCAGTACTTC.

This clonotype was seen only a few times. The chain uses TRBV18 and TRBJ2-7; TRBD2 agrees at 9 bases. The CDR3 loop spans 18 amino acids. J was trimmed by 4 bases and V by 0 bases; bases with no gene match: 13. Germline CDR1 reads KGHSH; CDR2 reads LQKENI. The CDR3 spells CASSPPSPGREGLYEQYF. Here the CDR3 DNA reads TGTGCCAGCTCACCACCGTCCCCAGGGCGGGAGGGCCTATACGAGCAGTACTTC.

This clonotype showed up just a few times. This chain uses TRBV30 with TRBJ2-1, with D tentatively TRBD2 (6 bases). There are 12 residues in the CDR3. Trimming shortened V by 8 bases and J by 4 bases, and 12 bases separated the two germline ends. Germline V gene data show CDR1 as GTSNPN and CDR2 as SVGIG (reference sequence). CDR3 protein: CAGRTNYNEQFF. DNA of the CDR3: TGTGCCGGAAGGACTAATTACAATGAGCAGTTCTTC.

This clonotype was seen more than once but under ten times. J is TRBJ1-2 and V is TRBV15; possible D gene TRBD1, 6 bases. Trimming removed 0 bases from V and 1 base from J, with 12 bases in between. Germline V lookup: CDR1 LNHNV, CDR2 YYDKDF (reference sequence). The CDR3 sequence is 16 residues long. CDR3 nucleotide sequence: TGTGCCACCAGCAGAGATTTGGCGGACAGTAACTATGGCTACACCTTC. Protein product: CATSRDLADSNYGYTF.

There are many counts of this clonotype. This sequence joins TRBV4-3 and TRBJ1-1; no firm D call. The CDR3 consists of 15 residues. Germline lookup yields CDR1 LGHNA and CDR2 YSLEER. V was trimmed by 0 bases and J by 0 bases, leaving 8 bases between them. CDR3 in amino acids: CASSQDSSVNTEAFF. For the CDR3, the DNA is TGCGCCAGCAGCCAAGATTCGTCGGTGAACACTGAAGCTTTCTTT.

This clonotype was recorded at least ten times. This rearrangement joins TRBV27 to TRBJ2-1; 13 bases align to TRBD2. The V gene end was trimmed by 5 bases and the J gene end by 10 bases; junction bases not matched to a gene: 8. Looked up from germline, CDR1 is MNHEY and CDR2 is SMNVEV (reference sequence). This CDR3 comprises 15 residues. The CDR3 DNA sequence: TGTGCCAGCAGTAGAGGACTAGCGGGAGTTCGGGAGCAGTTCTTC. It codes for CASSRGLAGVREQFF.

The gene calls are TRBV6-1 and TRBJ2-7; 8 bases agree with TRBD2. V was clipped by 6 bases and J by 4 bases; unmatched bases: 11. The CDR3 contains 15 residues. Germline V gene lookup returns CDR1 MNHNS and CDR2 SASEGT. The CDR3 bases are TGTGCCAGCAGCCTCACGCGGGGGGACGGGTACGAGCAGTACTTC. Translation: CASSLTRGDGYEQYF.

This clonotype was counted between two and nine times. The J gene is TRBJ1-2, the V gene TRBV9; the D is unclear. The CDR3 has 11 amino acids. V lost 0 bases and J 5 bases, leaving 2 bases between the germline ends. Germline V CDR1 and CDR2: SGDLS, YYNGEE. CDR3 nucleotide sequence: TGTGCCAGCAGCGTAGGGTATGGCTACACCTTC. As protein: CASSVGYGYTF.

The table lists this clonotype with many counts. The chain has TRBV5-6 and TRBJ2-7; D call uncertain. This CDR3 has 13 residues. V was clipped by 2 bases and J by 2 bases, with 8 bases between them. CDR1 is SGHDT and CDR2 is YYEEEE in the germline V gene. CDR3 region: CASSFSGAYEQYF. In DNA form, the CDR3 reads TGTGCCAGCAGCTTCTCAGGAGCCTACGAGCAGTACTTC.

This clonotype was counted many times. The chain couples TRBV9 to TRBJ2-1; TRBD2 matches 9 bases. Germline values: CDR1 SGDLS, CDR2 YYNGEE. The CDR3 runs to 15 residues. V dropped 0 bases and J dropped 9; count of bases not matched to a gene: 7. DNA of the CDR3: TGTGCCAGCAGCGTAGATGCGGGGGGGCGGGGTGAGCAGTTCTTC. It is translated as CASSVDAGGRGEQFF.

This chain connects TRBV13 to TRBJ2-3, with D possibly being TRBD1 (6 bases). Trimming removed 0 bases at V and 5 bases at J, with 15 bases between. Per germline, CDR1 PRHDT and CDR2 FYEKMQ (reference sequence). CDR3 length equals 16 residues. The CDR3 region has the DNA TGTGCCAGCAGCTTAGGCCTGGCAGGGGCAGGAGATACGCAGTATTTT. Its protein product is CASSLGLAGAGDTQYF.

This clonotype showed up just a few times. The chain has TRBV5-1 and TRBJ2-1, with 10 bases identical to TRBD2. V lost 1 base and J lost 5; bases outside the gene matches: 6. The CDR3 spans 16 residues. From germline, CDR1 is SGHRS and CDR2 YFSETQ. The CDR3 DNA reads TGCGCCAGCAGCTTGAGGAGCGGGGGGGCCCACAATGAGCAGTTCTTC. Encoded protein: CASSLRSGGAHNEQFF.

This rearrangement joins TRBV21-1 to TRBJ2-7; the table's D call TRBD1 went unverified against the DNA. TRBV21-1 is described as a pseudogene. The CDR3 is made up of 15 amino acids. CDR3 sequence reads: CASSKGRTAIYEQYF. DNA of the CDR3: TGTGCCAGCAGCAAAGGCCGGACAGCGATCTACGAGCAGTACTTC.